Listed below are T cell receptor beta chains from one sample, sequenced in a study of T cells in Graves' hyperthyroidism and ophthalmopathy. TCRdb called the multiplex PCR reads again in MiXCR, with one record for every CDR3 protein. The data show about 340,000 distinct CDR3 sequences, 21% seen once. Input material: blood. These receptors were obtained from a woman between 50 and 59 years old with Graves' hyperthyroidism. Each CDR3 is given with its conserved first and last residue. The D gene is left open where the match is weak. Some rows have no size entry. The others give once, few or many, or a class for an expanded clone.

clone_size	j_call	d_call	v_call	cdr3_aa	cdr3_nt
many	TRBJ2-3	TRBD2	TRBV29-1	CSVRREGLADTQYF	TGCAGCGTTCGGCGGGAGGGCCTGGCAGATACGCAGTATTTT
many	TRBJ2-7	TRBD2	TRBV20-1	CSATGRDYSSYEQYF	TGCAGTGCTACCGGACGGGACTACAGCTCCTACGAGCAGTACTTC
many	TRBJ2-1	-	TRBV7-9	CASSLGLPGHSYNEQFF	TGTGCCAGCAGCTTAGGTCTCCCGGGACACTCCTACAATGAGCAGTTCTTC
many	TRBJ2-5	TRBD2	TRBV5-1	CASSLVGSGSSETQYF	TGCGCCAGCAGCTTGGTGGGTAGCGGGAGCAGTGAGACCCAGTACTTC
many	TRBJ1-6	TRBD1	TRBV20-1	CSARGQGNSPLHF	TGCAGTGCTAGGGGACAGGGGAATTCACCCCTCCACTTT
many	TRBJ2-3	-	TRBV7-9	CASKTGTSTDTQYF	TGTGCCAGCAAGACCGGGACTAGCACAGATACGCAGTATTTT
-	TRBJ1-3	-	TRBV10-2	CASNPDSKGNTIYF	TGCGCCAGCAACCCGGACAGCAAAGGAAACACCATATATTTT
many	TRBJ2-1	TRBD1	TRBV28	CASTSGGNPSSYNEQFF	TGTGCCAGCACTTCAGGGGGCAATCCGAGCTCCTACAATGAGCAGTTCTTC
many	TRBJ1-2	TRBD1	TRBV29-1	CSVEDGQAIIDGYTF	TGCAGCGTTGAAGACGGACAGGCGATTATAGATGGCTACACCTTC
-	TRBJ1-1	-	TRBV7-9	CASTSPETRARAFF	TGTGCCAGCACCTCTCCGGAGACCCGTGCCCGCGCTTTCTTT
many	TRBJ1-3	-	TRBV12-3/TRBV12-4	CASMTAPGNTIYF	TGTGCCAGCATGACCGCCCCTGGAAACACCATATATTTT
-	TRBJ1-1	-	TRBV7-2	CASSLRGVTEAFF	TGTGCCAGCAGCTTACGAGGGGTGACTGAAGCTTTCTTT
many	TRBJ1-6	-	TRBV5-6	CASSRWGINSPLHF	TGTGCCAGCAGCCGGTGGGGGATTAATTCACCCCTCCACTTT
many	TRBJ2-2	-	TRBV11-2	CASSLIVAGELFF	TGTGCCAGCAGCTTAATCGTAGCCGGGGAGCTGTTTTTT
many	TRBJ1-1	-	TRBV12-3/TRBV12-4	CASSFIGTSNTEAFF	TGTGCCAGCAGTTTTATAGGGACATCGAACACTGAAGCTTTCTTT
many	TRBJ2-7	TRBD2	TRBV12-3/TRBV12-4	CASSSAGGSYEQYF	TGTGCCAGCAGTTCGGCGGGAGGCTCCTACGAGCAGTACTTC
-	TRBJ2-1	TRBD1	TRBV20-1	CSARQGVSYNEQFF	TGCAGTGCTCGACAGGGGGTTTCCTACAATGAGCAGTTCTTC
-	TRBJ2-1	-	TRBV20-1	CSARVPSSPYNEQFF	TGCAGTGCTAGAGTTCCGTCTAGCCCCTACAATGAGCAGTTCTTC
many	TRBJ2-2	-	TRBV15	CATSSPGLGGANTGELFF	TGTGCCACCAGCAGTCCCGGGTTAGGAGGAGCGAACACCGGGGAGCTGTTTTTT
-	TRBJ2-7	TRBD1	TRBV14	CASSQVIGTENHEQYF	TGTGCCAGCAGCCAAGTGATTGGGACAGAAAACCACGAGCAGTACTTC
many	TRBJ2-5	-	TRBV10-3	CAISERGGGQYF	TGTGCCATCAGTGAGAGGGGAGGTGGACAGTACTTC
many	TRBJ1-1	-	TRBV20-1	CSALRGPGRNTEAFF	TGCAGTGCTCTAAGGGGTCCCGGCAGGAACACTGAAGCTTTCTTT
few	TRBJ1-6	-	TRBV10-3	CAISESTFSPLHF	TGTGCCATCAGTGAGTCGACCTTTTCACCCCTCCACTTT
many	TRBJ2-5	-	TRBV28	CASSARGQETQYF	TGTGCCAGCAGCGCCCGGGGCCAAGAGACCCAGTACTTC
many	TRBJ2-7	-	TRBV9	CASSRDLAYEQYF	TGTGCCAGCTCAAGGGACCTAGCCTACGAGCAGTACTTC
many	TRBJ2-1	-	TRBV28	CASNDRSSSYNEQFF	TGTGCCAGCAACGACCGGTCCTCTTCCTACAATGAGCAGTTCTTC
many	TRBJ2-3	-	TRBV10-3	CAISESIRRSPPTDTQYF	TGTGCCATCAGTGAGTCGATAAGGCGAAGTCCCCCCACAGATACGCAGTATTTT
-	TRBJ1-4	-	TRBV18	CASSPWTSQKLFF	TGTGCCAGCTCACCCTGGACCAGCCAAAAACTGTTTTTT
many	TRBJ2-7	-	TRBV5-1	CASSKGGISYEQYF	TGCGCCAGCAGCAAGGGGGGAATCTCCTACGAGCAGTACTTC
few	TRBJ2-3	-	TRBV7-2	CASSLGRGNTQYF	TGTGCCAGCAGCTTAGGTCGGGGGAATACGCAGTATTTT
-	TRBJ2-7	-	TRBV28	CASSFGTPYEQYF	TGTGCCAGCAGTTTCGGCACCCCCTACGAGCAGTACTTC
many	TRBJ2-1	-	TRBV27	CASSLSGSFNEQFF	TGTGCCAGCAGTTTATCGGGCTCCTTCAATGAGCAGTTCTTC
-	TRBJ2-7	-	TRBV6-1	CASRRGRSSDEQYF	TGTGCCAGCAGGAGGGGCAGGTCCTCCGACGAGCAGTACTTC
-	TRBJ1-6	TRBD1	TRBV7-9	CASSSPGQGRDSPLHF	TGTGCCAGCAGCTCCCCGGGACAGGGAAGGGATTCACCCCTCCACTTT
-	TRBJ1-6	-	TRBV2	CASSRDGGSSPLHF	TGTGCCAGCAGTCGGGACGGGGGCTCCTCACCCCTCCACTTT
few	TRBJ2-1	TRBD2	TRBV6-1	CASSYSSGSGIEQFF	TGTGCCAGCAGTTATTCTAGCGGGAGTGGCATTGAGCAGTTCTTC
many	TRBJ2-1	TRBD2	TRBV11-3	CASSPSGTSGKYEQFF	TGTGCCAGCAGCCCGTCAGGGACTAGCGGGAAATATGAGCAGTTCTTC
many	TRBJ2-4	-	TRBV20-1	CSARSGMEGIQYF	TGCAGTGCTAGATCCGGTATGGAGGGCATTCAGTACTTC
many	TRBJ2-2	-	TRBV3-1	CASSQGPAEGTGELFF	TGTGCCAGCAGCCAAGGCCCCGCGGAGGGCACCGGGGAGCTGTTTTTT
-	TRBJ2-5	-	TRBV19	CASTRSGNTQGTQYF	TGTGCCAGTACCCGTTCGGGGAATACCCAAGGGACCCAGTACTTC
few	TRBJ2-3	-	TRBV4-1	CASSQEAGGPTDTQYF	TGCGCCAGCAGCCAGGAGGCAGGGGGGCCGACAGATACGCAGTATTTT
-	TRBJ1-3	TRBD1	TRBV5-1	CASSLRELATGASGNTIYF	TGCGCCAGCAGCTTAAGGGAACTAGCTACAGGGGCCTCTGGAAACACCATATATTTT
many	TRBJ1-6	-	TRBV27	CASSLSGQENSPLHF	TGTGCCAGCAGTTTATCGGGGCAGGAAAATTCACCCCTCCACTTT
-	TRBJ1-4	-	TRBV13	CASSARGTRIEKLFF	TGTGCCAGCAGCGCTCGGGGGACACGGATAGAAAAACTGTTTTTT
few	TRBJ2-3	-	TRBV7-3	CASSLSRDADTQYF	TGTGCCAGCAGCTTAAGCCGGGACGCGGATACGCAGTATTTT
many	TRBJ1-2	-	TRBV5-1	CASSDRLTYGYTF	TGCGCCAGCAGCGACCGACTGACCTATGGCTACACCTTC
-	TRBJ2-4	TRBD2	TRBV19	CASRSGGRNIQYF	TGTGCCAGTAGGAGCGGGGGGCGAAACATTCAGTACTTC
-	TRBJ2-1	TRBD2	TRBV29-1	CSVGTYGGEQFF	TGCAGCGTTGGTACCTACGGGGGGGAGCAGTTCTTC
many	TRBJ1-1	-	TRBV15	CATSRDVYRMKGTEAFF	TGTGCCACCAGCAGAGATGTATACAGGATGAAGGGCACTGAAGCTTTCTTT
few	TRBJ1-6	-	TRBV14	CASSQQGRNSPLHF	TGTGCCAGCAGCCAACAGGGGAGGAATTCACCCCTCCACTTT
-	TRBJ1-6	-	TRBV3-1	CASSDLGGQGGSPLHF	TGTGCCAGCAGCGACCTAGGTGGGCAGGGAGGTTCACCCCTCCACTTT
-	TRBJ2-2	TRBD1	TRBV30	CAWGTGLNTGELFF	TGTGCCTGGGGGACAGGGCTTAACACCGGGGAGCTGTTTTTT
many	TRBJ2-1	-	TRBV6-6	CASSYSIPGNNEQFF	TGTGCCAGCAGTTACTCAATTCCCGGGAATAATGAGCAGTTCTTC
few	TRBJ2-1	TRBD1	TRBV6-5	CASSYSDRGPYNEQFF	TGTGCCAGCAGTTACTCCGACAGGGGGCCCTACAATGAGCAGTTCTTC
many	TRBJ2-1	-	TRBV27	CASSSAVGIGSYNEQFF	TGTGCCAGCAGTTCGGCTGTGGGGATAGGCTCCTACAATGAGCAGTTCTTC
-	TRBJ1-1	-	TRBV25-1	CASSEFPGTEAFF	TGTGCCAGCAGTGAATTTCCGGGCACTGAAGCTTTCTTT
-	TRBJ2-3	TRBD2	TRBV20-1	CSAPYRGGANSADTQYF	TGCAGTGCTCCGTATCGCGGGGGGGCCAATTCTGCAGATACGCAGTATTTT
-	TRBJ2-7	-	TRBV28	CASRSTGRGYEQYF	TGTGCCAGCAGATCGACAGGGAGGGGCTACGAGCAGTACTTC
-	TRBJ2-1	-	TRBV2	CASSEGWAGPSGSSYNEQFF	TGTGCCAGCAGTGAAGGGTGGGCGGGCCCGAGCGGAAGCTCCTACAATGAGCAGTTCTTC